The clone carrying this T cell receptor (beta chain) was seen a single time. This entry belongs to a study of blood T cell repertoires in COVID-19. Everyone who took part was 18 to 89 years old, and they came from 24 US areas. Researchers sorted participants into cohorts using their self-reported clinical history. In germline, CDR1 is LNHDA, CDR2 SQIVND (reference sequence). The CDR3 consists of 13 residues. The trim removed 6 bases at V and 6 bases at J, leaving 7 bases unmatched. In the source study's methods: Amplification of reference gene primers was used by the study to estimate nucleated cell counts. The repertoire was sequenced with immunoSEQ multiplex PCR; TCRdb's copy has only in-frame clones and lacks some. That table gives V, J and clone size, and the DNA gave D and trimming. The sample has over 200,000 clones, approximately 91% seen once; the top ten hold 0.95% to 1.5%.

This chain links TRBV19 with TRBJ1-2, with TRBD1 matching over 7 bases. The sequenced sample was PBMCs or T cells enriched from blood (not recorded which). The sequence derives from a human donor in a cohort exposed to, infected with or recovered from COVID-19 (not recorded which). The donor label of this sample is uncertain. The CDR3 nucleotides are TGTGCCAGTAGCCGAGACAGGGTGGATGGCTACACCTTC. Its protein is CASSRDRVDGYTF.